This T cell receptor beta chain stems from a study of cytomegalovirus exposure and HLA in healthy donors. Study-wide points: Accounts indicate the classifier identified cytomegalovirus status with strong specificity and sensitivity. Some public TCRs appeared in many individuals, while most sequences were rare.

Researchers ran the PCR with 60 Vbeta and 13 Jbeta primers. Measured with immunoSEQ multiplex PCR; TCRdb has only the in-frame clones, and not every one. Of 150,000 or so clones in the sample, roughly 80% are singletons; the top ten hold 0.77%. With 5 bases removed from V and 11 bases from J, the gap between germline ends came to 15 bases. The CDR3 has 12 amino acids. The V gene's germline CDR1 is SGHTA and CDR2 FQGNSA. For this clone: Its antigen is not known.

The chain is built from TRBV7-2 and TRBJ1-1, with D possibly being TRBD1 (6 bases). Sequenced input: PBMCs. This TCR was recovered from a woman aged 18-29 years in good health and CMV-seronegative. The CDR3 nucleotides read TGTGCCAGCAGCCCCGGACAGTTTGGGGCTTTCTTT. Its protein product is CASSPGQFGAFF. Full variable domain (rest looked up from reference TRBV7-2 and TRBJ1-1): GAGVSQSPSNKVTEKGKDVELRCDPISGHTALYWYRQSLGQGLEFLIYFQGNSAPDKSGLPSDRFSAERTGGSVSTLTIQRTQQEDSAVYLCASSPGQFGAFFGQGTRLTVV.